This passage covers 7 T cell receptor beta chains from one sample sequenced in a study of blood T cells in healthy people across ages. A sample-barcoded 5' primer and a J-beta primer mix were used in a second PCR of about 7 to 12 cycles. Via MiXCR, TCRdb re-called the 5' RACE reads, giving one row per CDR3 protein. Here the sample spans more than 1.4 million distinct CDR3 sequences, roughly 40% being singletons. The sequencing input was blood. The receptors derive from a woman younger than 35 in good health.

Details on this clonotype: Germline and junction disagree at one end, which may indicate a read error. This chain's CDR3 is CASSTIGQGQNYGCTF. The CDR3 bases are TGTGCCAGCAGTACCATAGGACAGGGACAAAACTATGGCTGCACCTTC. This chain links TRBV6-5 with TRBJ1-2; TRBD1 aligns across 8 bases. The CDR3 is 16 residues long. Germline V lookup: CDR1 MNHEY, CDR2 SVGAGI.

The rearrangement joins TRBV5-1 to TRBJ2-2, with D possibly matching TRBD1 (5 bases). This CDR3 region has 15 residues. Germline V gene data show CDR1 as SGHRS and CDR2 as YFSETQ. V was clipped by 3 bases and J by 0 bases, with 9 bases between them. In DNA, the CDR3 is TGCGCCAGCAGCTGGGGCAGCCCGAACACCGGGGAGCTGTTTTTT. It specifies CASSWGSPNTGELFF.

This chain joins TRBV11-2 and TRBJ2-1; 11 bases fit TRBD2. CDR1 is SGHAT and CDR2 is FQNNGV in the germline V gene. Trimming at V came to 5 bases and at J to 10 bases, leaving 13 bases not matched to a gene. CDR3 length equals 16 residues. CDR3 region: CASSDVFSGRGWEQFF. The CDR3 coding sequence is TGTGCCAGCAGCGACGTTTTTAGCGGGAGGGGTTGGGAGCAGTTCTTC.

This chain links TRBV14 with TRBJ2-2; 7 nucleotides agree with TRBD2. Germline CDR1 SGHDN, CDR2 FVKESK. The CDR3 loop spans 17 amino acids. Trimming removed 0 bases from V and 1 base from J; junction bases left unmatched: 5. DNA of the CDR3: TGTGCCAGCAGCCAAGATCTGGGCGGGGGGAACACCGGGGAGCTGTTTTTT. Translation gives CASSQDLGGGNTGELFF.

This clonotype turned up a few times. The chain joins TRBV5-1 to TRBJ2-7, with a possible D match to TRBD1 (5 bases). The CDR3 has 15 residues. Per the germline V gene, CDR1 is SGHRS and CDR2 is YFSETQ. Trimming stripped 4 bases from V and 0 bases from J, with 14 bases between. CDR3 region: CASSPTGQLSYEQYF. Written as DNA, the CDR3 is TGCGCCAGCAGCCCCACAGGACAACTCTCCTACGAGCAGTACTTC.

This clonotype was seen a handful of times. The DNA of the CDR3 is TGTGCCAGCGCGACGGGAGGGGGGAATGAGCAGTTCTTC. Encoded protein: CASATGGGNEQFF. The chain is built from TRBV12-3 or TRBV12-4 and TRBJ2-1; 8 bases are shared with TRBD2. V shed 8 bases and J 7 bases; nucleotides not matched to a gene: 7. This CDR3 comprises 13 residues.

The sample holds a few counts of this clonotype. This chain uses TRBV5-1 with TRBJ2-7, with D unclear. The CDR3 totals 14 residues. The germline V gene encodes CDR1 SGHRS and CDR2 YFSETQ. V gave up 2 bases and J gave up 0 bases, with 9 bases separating them. CDR3 in amino acids: CASSFDNYSYEQYF. CDR3 coding DNA: TGCGCCAGCAGCTTTGACAACTACTCCTACGAGCAGTACTTC.